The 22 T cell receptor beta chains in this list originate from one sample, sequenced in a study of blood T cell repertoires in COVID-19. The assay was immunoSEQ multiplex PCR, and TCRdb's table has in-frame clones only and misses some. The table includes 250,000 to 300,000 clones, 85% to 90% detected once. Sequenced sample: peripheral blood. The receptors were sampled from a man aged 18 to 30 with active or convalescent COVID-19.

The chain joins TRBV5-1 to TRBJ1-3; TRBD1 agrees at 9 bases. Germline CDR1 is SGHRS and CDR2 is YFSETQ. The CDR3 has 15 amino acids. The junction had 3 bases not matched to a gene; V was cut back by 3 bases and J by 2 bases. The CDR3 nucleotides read TGCGCCAGCAGCTCAGGGACAGGGACTGGAAACACCATATATTTT. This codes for CASSSGTGTGNTIYF.

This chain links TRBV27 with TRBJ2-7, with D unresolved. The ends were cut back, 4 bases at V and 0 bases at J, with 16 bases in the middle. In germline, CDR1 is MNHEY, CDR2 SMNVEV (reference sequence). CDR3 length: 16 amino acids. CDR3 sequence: CASSSRHPKSSYEQYF. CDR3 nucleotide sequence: TGTGCCAGCAGTTCCCGACACCCGAAGAGCTCCTACGAGCAGTACTTC.

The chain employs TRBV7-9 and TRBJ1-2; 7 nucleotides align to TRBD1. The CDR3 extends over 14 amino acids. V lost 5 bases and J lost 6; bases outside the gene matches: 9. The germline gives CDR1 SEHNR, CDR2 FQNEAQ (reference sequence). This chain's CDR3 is CASSLLQGRNGYTF. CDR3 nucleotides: TGTGCCAGCAGCCTACTACAGGGGAGAAATGGCTACACCTTC.

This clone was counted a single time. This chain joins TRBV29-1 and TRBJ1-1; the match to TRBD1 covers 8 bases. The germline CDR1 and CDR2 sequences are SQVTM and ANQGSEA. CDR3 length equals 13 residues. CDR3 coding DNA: TGCCAGGGGGCCCCCGTACGGAACACTGAAGCTTTCTTT. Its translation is CQGAPVRNTEAFF.

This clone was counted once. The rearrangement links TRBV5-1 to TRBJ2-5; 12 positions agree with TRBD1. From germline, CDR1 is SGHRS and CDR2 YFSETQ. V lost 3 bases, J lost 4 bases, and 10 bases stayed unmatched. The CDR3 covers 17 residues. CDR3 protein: CASSSAGTGGAGETQYF. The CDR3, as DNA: TGCGCCAGCAGCTCCGCCGGGACAGGGGGCGCGGGAGAGACCCAGTACTTC.

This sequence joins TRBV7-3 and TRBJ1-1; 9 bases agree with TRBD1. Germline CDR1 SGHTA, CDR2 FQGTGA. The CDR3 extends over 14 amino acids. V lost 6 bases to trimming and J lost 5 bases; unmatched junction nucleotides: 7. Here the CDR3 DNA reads TGTGCCAGCAGTCCCACAGGGGGCCGTACTGAAGCTTTCTTT. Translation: CASSPTGGRTEAFF. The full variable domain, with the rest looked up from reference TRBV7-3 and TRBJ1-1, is GAGVSQTPSNKVTEKGKYVELRCDPISGHTALYWYRQSLGQGPEFLIYFQGTGAADDSGLPNDRFFAVRPEGSVSTLKIQRTERGDSAVYLCASSPTGGRTEAFFGQGTRLTVV.

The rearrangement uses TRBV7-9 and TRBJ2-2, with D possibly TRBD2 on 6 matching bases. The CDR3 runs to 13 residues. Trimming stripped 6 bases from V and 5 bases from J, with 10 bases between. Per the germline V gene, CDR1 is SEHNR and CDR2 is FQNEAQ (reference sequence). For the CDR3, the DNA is TGTGCCAGCAGGACCGGGGGTACCGGGGAGCTGTTTTTT. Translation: CASRTGGTGELFF.

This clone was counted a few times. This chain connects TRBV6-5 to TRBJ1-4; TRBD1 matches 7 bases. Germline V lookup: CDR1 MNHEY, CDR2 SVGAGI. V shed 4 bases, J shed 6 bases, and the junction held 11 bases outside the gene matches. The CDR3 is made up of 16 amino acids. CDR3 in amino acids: CASSSSYLRGDEKLFF. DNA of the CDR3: TGTGCCAGCAGTTCCTCCTACCTCAGGGGGGATGAAAAACTGTTTTTT.

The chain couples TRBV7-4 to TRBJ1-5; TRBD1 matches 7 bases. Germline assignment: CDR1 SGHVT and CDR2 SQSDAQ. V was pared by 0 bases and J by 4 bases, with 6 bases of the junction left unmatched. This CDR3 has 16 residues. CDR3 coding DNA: TGTGCCAGCAGCTTAGCTGGGACAGTCTCTAATCAGCCCCAGCATTTT. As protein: CASSLAGTVSNQPQHF.

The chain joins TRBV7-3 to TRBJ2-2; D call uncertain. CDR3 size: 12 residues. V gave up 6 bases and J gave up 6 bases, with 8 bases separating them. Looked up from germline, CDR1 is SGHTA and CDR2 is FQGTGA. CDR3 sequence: CASSLGSGELFF. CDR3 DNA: TGTGCCAGCAGTCTGGGCTCCGGGGAGCTGTTTTTT. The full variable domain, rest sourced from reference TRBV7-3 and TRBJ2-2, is GAGVSQTPSNKVTEKGKYVELRCDPISGHTALYWYRQSLGQGPEFLIYFQGTGAADDSGLPNDRFFAVRPEGSVSTLKIQRTERGDSAVYLCASSLGSGELFFGEGSRLTVL.

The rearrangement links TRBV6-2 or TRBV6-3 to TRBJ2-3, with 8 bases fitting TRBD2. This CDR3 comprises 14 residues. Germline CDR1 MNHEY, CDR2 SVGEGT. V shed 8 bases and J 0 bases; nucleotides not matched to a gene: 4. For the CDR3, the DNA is TGTGCCAGCTGCCCTAGCGGGAGCACAGATACGCAGTATTTT. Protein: CASCPSGSTDTQYF.

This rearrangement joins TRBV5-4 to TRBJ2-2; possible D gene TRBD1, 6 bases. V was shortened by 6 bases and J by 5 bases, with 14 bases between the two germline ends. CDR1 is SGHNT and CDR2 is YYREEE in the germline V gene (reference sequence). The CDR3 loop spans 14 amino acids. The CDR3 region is CASTDRFGTGELFF. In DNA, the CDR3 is TGTGCCAGCACCGACAGGTTTGGTACCGGGGAGCTGTTTTTT.

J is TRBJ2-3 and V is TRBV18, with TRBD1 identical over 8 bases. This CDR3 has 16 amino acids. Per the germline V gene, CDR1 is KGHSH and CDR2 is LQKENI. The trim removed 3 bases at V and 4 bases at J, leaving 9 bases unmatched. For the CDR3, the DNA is TGTGCCAGCTCACCGGTGACAGGGGTTAACGCAGATACGCAGTATTTT. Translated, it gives CASSPVTGVNADTQYF.

Written as DNA, the CDR3 is TGTGCCAGTAGTACTCGGACAGCCTCCTACGAGCAGTACTTC. Translated: CASSTRTASYEQYF. The chain links TRBV19 to TRBJ2-7, with D perhaps TRBD1 (6 bases). Trimming pared 4 bases from V and 0 bases from J, leaving 10 bases between. Germline V CDR1 and CDR2: LNHDA, SQIVND (reference sequence). CDR3 length: 14 amino acids.

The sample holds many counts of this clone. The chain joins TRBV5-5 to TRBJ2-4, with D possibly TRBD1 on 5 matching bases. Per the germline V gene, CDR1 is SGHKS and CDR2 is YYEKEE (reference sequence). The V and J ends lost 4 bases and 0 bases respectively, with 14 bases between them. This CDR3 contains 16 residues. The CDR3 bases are TGTGCCAGCAGCGCCAACAGGTCACTAGCCAAAAACATTCAGTACTTC. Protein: CASSANRSLAKNIQYF.

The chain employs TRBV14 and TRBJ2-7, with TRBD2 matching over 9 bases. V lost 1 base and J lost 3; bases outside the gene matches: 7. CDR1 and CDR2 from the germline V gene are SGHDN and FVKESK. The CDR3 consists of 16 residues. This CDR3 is CASSQVGFSGGYEQYF. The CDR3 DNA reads TGTGCCAGCAGCCAAGTCGGTTTTAGCGGGGGCTACGAGCAGTACTTC.

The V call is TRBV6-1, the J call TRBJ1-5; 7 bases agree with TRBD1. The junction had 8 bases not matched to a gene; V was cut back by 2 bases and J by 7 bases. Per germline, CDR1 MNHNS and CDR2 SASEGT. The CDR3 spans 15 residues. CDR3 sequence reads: CASSESDRVGQPQHF. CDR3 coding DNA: TGTGCCAGCAGTGAATCCGACAGGGTGGGGCAGCCCCAGCATTTT.

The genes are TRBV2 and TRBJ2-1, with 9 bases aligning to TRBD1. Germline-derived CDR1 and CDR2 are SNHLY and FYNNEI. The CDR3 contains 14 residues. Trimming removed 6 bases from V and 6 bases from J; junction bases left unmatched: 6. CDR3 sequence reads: CASRGDRDLNEQFF. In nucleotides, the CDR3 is TGTGCCAGCAGGGGGGACAGGGATCTCAATGAGCAGTTCTTC.

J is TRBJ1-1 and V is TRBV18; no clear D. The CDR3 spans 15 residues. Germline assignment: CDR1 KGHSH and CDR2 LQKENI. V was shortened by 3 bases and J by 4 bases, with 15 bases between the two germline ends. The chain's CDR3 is CASSPTLGEGTEAFF. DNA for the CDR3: TGTGCCAGCTCACCCACCCTAGGAGAGGGCACTGAAGCTTTCTTT.

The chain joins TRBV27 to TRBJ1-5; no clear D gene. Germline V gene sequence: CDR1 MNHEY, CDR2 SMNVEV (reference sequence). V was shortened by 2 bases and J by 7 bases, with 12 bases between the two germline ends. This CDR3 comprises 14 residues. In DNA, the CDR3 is TGTGCCAGCAGTTTAGGGAGGTTTAGCCAGCCCCAGCATTTT. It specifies CASSLGRFSQPQHF.

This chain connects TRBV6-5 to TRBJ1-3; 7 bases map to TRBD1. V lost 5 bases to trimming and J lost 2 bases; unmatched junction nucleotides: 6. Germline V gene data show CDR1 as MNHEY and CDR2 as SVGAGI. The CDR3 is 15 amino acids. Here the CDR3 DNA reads TGTGCCAGCAGTCGGACAGGTACCGCTGGAAACACCATATATTTT. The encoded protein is CASSRTGTAGNTIYF.

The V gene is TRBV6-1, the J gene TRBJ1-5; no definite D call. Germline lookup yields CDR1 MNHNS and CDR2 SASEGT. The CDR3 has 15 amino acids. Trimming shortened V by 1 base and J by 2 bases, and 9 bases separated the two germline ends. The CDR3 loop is CASSEGAEGNQPQHF. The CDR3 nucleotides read TGTGCCAGCAGTGAAGGGGCGGAGGGCAATCAGCCCCAGCATTTT.